These 8 T cell receptor beta chains came from one sample sequenced in a study of CD8 T cells in ankylosing spondylitis. TCRdb used MiXCR to reprocess the 5' RACE reads, holding one entry per CDR3 protein. This sample yields over 700,000 distinct CDR3 sequences, of which over 15% are seen a single time; about a fifth belongs to the top ten. These receptors' antigens are unknown. Overall study results and limits: Seemingly distinctive of ankylosing spondylitis blood was a TCR beta motif formed by eight highly homologous variants.

Sequencing was carried out using blood, either unsorted or a sorted T cell fraction (not recorded which). The receptor source for this set is a male donor with ankylosing spondylitis.

This clonotype was observed many times. V usage is TRBV5-1 and J usage is TRBJ2-5; 8 nucleotides agree with TRBD2. The CDR3 extends over 17 amino acids. Trimming took 4 bases from V and 1 from J; bases not matched to a gene: 12. From germline, CDR1 is SGHRS and CDR2 YFSETQ. The DNA of the CDR3 is TGCGCCAGCAGCGCATCCAAGACTAGCGCAATCCAAGAGACCCAGTACTTC. Protein product: CASSASKTSAIQETQYF.

V usage is TRBV14 and J usage is TRBJ2-5; the match to TRBD1 covers 9 bases. This CDR3 is 15 amino acids long. Germline values: CDR1 SGHDN, CDR2 FVKESK. The ends lost 1 base at V and 5 bases at J; junction bases unmatched: 5. This CDR3 reads CASSQAGTGPETQYF. The CDR3, as DNA: TGTGCCAGCAGCCAAGCCGGGACAGGGCCCGAGACCCAGTACTTC.

CDR3 amino acids: CASSLKRYTEAFF. The DNA for the CDR3 is TGTGCCAGCAGTTTAAAGCGTTACACTGAAGCTTTCTTT. The V call is TRBV12-3 or TRBV12-4, the J call TRBJ1-1, with no clear D. The V and J ends lost 2 bases and 3 bases respectively, with 7 bases between them. This CDR3 spans 13 amino acids.

This clonotype was seen a few times. The DNA for the CDR3 is TGTGCCATCAGTGTCTCCAGGGGAGTGGAGTACGAGCAGTACTTC. Amino acid sequence: CAISVSRGVEYEQYF. V is TRBV10-3 and J is TRBJ2-7, with D tentatively TRBD1 (6 bases). Germline values: CDR1 ENHRY, CDR2 SYGVKD. The CDR3 loop spans 15 amino acids. V was shortened by 4 bases and J by 4 bases, with 17 bases between the two germline ends.

The rearrangement links TRBV19 to TRBJ1-1; maybe TRBD1 (6 bases). In germline, CDR1 is LNHDA, CDR2 SQIVND (reference sequence). The CDR3 is made up of 15 amino acids. V was pared by 3 bases and J by 0 bases, with 11 bases between. CDR3 in DNA: TGTGCCAGTAGTATGTTTGGACAGATGAACACTGAAGCTTTCTTT. Translated, it gives CASSMFGQMNTEAFF.

In this sample, this clonotype turned up a few times. This chain connects TRBV29-1 to TRBJ2-1, with D unclear. The V and J ends lost 3 bases and 8 bases respectively, with 20 bases between them. The CDR3 spans 15 residues. Looked up from germline, CDR1 is SQVTM and CDR2 is ANQGSEA. CDR3 residues: CSVDPSSPLGDEQFF. DNA of the CDR3: TGCAGCGTTGATCCCAGCTCCCCCCTAGGCGATGAGCAGTTCTTC.

The chain recombines TRBV5-5 with TRBJ2-7, with D perhaps matching TRBD1 (5 bases). This CDR3 spans 14 amino acids. Trimming took 4 bases from V and 4 from J, leaving 15 bases between them. The germline gives CDR1 SGHKS, CDR2 YYEKEE (reference sequence). For the CDR3, the DNA is TGTGCCAGCAGCCAAGGGGTGAGTGGGTACGAGCAGTACTTC. Translation: CASSQGVSGYEQYF.

This sequence joins TRBV6-1 and TRBJ2-1; 11 bases fit TRBD2. Germline-derived CDR1 and CDR2 are MNHNS and SASEGT. V lost 8 bases and J lost 10; bases outside the gene matches: 10. This CDR3 has 14 amino acids. The CDR3 region is CASPRTSGRGEQFF. The CDR3 bases are TGTGCCAGCCCGAGAACTAGCGGGAGAGGGGAGCAGTTCTTC.